This T cell receptor (beta chain) came from a study of CD8+ T cells in alopecia areata. There are 14 residues in the CDR3. The V end was cut by 0 bases, the J end by 7 bases, with 14 bases between. Germline-derived CDR1 and CDR2 are SGHRS and YFSETQ. Treatment given: oral pan-JAK inhibitor, 5-10 mg twice daily. Investigators isolated RNA and reverse transcribed it into cDNA to act as the sequencing template. Libraries were prepared by immunoSEQ multiplex PCR; TCRdb keeps only in-frame clonotypes and omits some of them. The sample shows about 64,000 clones, around 46% of them seen only once. This chain connects TRBV5-1 to TRBJ2-7; perhaps TRBD1 as D (7 bases). The source material was CD8+ T cells sorted from blood, sampled at approximately week 36, from a patient treated with tofacitinib. The receptor comes from a human donor with alopecia areata. CDR3: CASSLDRGGEEQYF. As DNA, the CDR3 is TGCGCCAGCAGCTTGGACAGGGGAGGAGAAGAGCAGTACTTC.